This is a list of T cell receptor beta chains from one sample in a study of cytotoxic CD8 clonotypes in ibrutinib-treated CLL. Libraries were prepared by immunoSEQ multiplex PCR; TCRdb keeps only in-frame clonotypes and omits some of them. The sample lists about 140,000 clones, around 93% occurring once. This material consisted of PBMCs, taken after 12 months of ibrutinib treatment. These receptors came from a human donor with chronic lymphocytic leukemia. The conserved cysteine and the conserved F or W are not part of the CDR3 here.

v_gene: TRBV27; j_gene: TRBJ2-4; CDR3aa: ARREGWRNIQY
v_gene: TRBV18; j_gene: TRBJ2-7; CDR3aa: ASSPGPVLEEQY
v_gene: TRBV5-4; j_gene: TRBJ2-3; CDR3aa: ASSLAGRGSTDTQY
v_gene: TRBV11-2; j_gene: TRBJ1-1; CDR3aa: ASRPNTEAF
v_gene: TRBV9; j_gene: TRBJ2-1; CDR3aa: ASSVTSAAYNEQF
v_gene: TRBV5-1; j_gene: TRBJ2-3; CDR3aa: ASSLRTSTDTQY
v_gene: TRBV4-1; j_gene: TRBJ2-3; CDR3aa: ASSQDPYKGSDTQY
v_gene: TRBV5-1; j_gene: .; CDR3aa: ASSSRQGTFGEQY
v_gene: TRBV28; j_gene: TRBJ1-3; CDR3aa: ATYRGSGNTIY
v_gene: TRBV10-3; j_gene: TRBJ2-5; CDR3aa: AIRGTSGVQETQY
v_gene: TRBV27; j_gene: TRBJ1-1; CDR3aa: ASSHAIRTEAF
v_gene: TRBV7-3; j_gene: TRBJ2-7; CDR3aa: ASSLSSGTEQY